A single sample is the source of the 4 T cell receptor beta chains below, sequenced in a study of T cell responses to AZD1222 COVID-19 vaccine. TCRdb's table, derived via immunoSEQ multiplex PCR, lists solely in-frame clones and lacks some. The data show around 110,000 clones, with roughly nine tenths seen just once and roughly 1.5% held by the top ten. Sequencing used peripheral blood, obtained 28 days after the second AZD1222 dose. The receptor source for this set is an adult who received the AZD1222 COVID-19 vaccine.

CDR3 DNA sequence: TGTGCCAGCAGCCAAGACAGGTTTCAGCCCCAGCATTTT. This encodes CASSQDRFQPQHF. The gene calls are TRBV3-1 (or the pseudogene TRBV3-2) and TRBJ1-5, with D uncertain. CDR3 length equals 13 residues. Trimming stripped 0 bases from V and 6 bases from J, with 6 bases between. CDR1 LGHDT and CDR2 YNNKEL come from the germline V gene (reference sequence).

A single count supports this clone. This chain joins TRBV9 and TRBJ1-3; TRBD1 matches 7 bases. CDR1 and CDR2 (germline): SGDLS, YYNGEE. The trim removed 3 bases at V and 0 bases at J, leaving 15 bases unmatched. CDR3 length: 19 residues. This chain's CDR3 is CASSDSRSTGQSSGNTIYF. DNA for the CDR3: TGTGCCAGCAGCGACTCAAGATCGACAGGGCAGAGCTCTGGAAACACCATATATTTT.

This chain joins TRBV7-9 and TRBJ2-7, with 7 positions matching TRBD1. The V segment lost 4 bases and the J segment 1 base; nucleotides outside the gene matches: 4. This CDR3 is 14 amino acids long. Per the germline V gene, CDR1 is SEHNR and CDR2 is FQNEAQ (reference sequence). The CDR3 DNA reads as TGTGCCAGCAGCTCGGACAGGAGATCCTACGAGCAGTACTTC. Protein: CASSSDRRSYEQYF.

The V call is TRBV27, the J call TRBJ2-7; TRBD2 matches 7 bases. The CDR3 is 15 amino acids. The junction had 8 bases not matched to a gene; V was cut back by 6 bases and J by 0 bases. Germline V gives CDR1 MNHEY, CDR2 SMNVEV (reference sequence). CDR3 nucleotide sequence: TGTGCCAGCAGGGAAGCGGGAACTGCCTCCTACGAGCAGTACTTC. It yields the protein CASREAGTASYEQYF.